The 8 T cell receptor beta chains in this list originate from one sample, sequenced in a study of T cell repertoires in cytomegalovirus infection. TCRdb independently ran MiXCR on the reads; one entry per CDR3 protein. Among approximately 260,000 distinct CDR3 sequences, around 20% were seen once, and the ten largest hold approximately 19%. No antigens are known for them. Here the sequenced sample was cultured PBMCs, taken from culture after CMV antigen stimulation. These TCRs come from a human donor in good health (CMV status not recorded). Some clones in this sample may be carry-over from other donors' samples.

The gene calls are TRBV5-4 and TRBJ2-1; 12 bases are a match to TRBD2. V lost 4 bases to trimming and J lost 8 bases; unmatched junction nucleotides: 4. The CDR3 extends over 14 amino acids. Germline V gene lookup returns CDR1 SGHNT and CDR2 YYREEE (reference sequence). The CDR3 bases are TGTGCCAGCAGCCCGACTAGCGGGAGCTATGAGCAGTTCTTC. Amino acid sequence: CASSPTSGSYEQFF. Using reference TRBV5-4 and TRBJ2-1 for the parts outside the CDR3, the full variable domain is ETGVTQSPTHLIKTRGQQVTLRCSSQSGHNTVSWYQQALGQGPQFIFQYYREEENGRGNFPPRFSGLQFPNYSSELNVNALELDDSALYLCASSPTSGSYEQFFGPGTRLTVL.

There are a few counts of this clonotype. The rearrangement links TRBV11-2 to TRBJ1-1; TRBD1 is a possible D gene (5 bases). Germline CDR1 reads SGHAT; CDR2 reads FQNNGV. This CDR3 is 16 amino acids long. V dropped 5 bases and J dropped 1 base, with 17 bases sitting between them. The CDR3: CASSHVRDRTNTEAFF. The CDR3 nucleotides read TGTGCCAGCAGCCACGTCAGGGATCGCACGAACACTGAAGCTTTCTTT.

The sample holds many counts of this clonotype. The J gene is TRBJ2-5, the V gene TRBV7-6, with a weak D call TRBD2 (6 bases). Germline CDR1 is SGHVS and CDR2 is FNYEAQ. The germline V and J ends were trimmed by 5 bases and 2 bases, with 9 bases remaining between them. CDR3 size: 13 residues. CDR3 sequence: CASSRLAQETQYF. DNA for the CDR3: TGTGCCAGCAGCCGGCTAGCGCAAGAGACCCAGTACTTC.

In this sample, this clonotype turned up many times. This chain joins TRBV7-9 and TRBJ2-1, with a tentative D call TRBD2 (5 bases). The CDR3 consists of 15 residues. The V gene lost 2 bases and the J gene lost 5 bases, with 13 bases spanning the gap. Germline lookup yields CDR1 SEHNR and CDR2 FQNEAQ (reference sequence). The CDR3 DNA reads TGTGCCAGCAGCTTATCGGAGGCCGCTCACAATGAGCAGTTCTTC. Translation gives CASSLSEAAHNEQFF.

This clonotype was observed at least ten times. The chain is built from TRBV19 and TRBJ2-1; 9 nucleotides agree with TRBD2. CDR1 and CDR2 from the germline V gene are LNHDA and SQIVND (reference sequence). The CDR3 loop spans 14 amino acids. Trimming at V came to 9 bases and at J to 5 bases, leaving 8 bases not matched to a gene. The CDR3 loop reads CASIQAGGHNEQFF. The CDR3 region has the DNA TGTGCCAGCATACAGGCGGGAGGGCACAATGAGCAGTTCTTC.

The chain combines TRBV15 with TRBJ1-1; D is ambiguous. V was shortened by 0 bases and J by 6 bases, with 11 bases between the two germline ends. Germline CDR1 and CDR2: LNHNV and YYDKDF (reference sequence). The CDR3 consists of 14 residues. The CDR3 nucleotides are TGTGCCACCAGCAGAGACCCAACAGAAGCTGAAGCTTTCTTT. It translates to CATSRDPTEAEAFF.

The chain is built from TRBV5-5 and TRBJ2-1; no clear D. V lost 3 bases and J 15 bases, leaving 13 bases between the germline ends. This CDR3 is built from 11 residues. Germline CDR1 reads SGHKS; CDR2 reads YYEKEE (reference sequence). In DNA form, the CDR3 reads TGTGCCAGCAGCTCGCTCAGAGACGCGTTCTTC. This gives the protein CASSSLRDAFF. Full variable domain (missing parts from reference TRBV5-5 and TRBJ2-1): DAGVTQSPTHLIKTRGQQVTLRCSPISGHKSVSWYQQVLGQGPQFIFQYYEKEERGRGNFPDRFSARQFPNYSSELNVNALLLGDSALYLCASSSLRDAFFGPGTRLTVL.

This clonotype was detected a few times. The chain joins TRBV20-1 to TRBJ2-3, with 7 bases aligning to TRBD2. Trimming removed 6 bases from V and 0 bases from J; junction bases left unmatched: 12. This CDR3 spans 16 amino acids. Looked up from germline, CDR1 is DFQATT and CDR2 is SNEGSKA (reference sequence). The DNA of the CDR3 is TGCAGTGCCGAGGAGCGGGGAACCGCTAGCACAGATACGCAGTATTTT. Encoded protein: CSAEERGTASTDTQYF.